This T cell receptor beta chain was obtained from a study of OX40 agonist ivuxolimab in advanced cancers. Study details: Patients were 82.7% male with ages roughly 20 to 85, mean approximately 58. Antecedent anti-PD-1, anti-PD-L1 or anti-CTLA-4 therapy was permissible, with roughly 40% having received some.

With respect to this clone: Its cognate antigen is unknown.

CDR3 length: 17 residues. The germline V gene has CDR1 SGHRS and CDR2 YFSETQ. V lost 4 bases to trimming and J lost 7 bases; unmatched junction nucleotides: 15. Broader study findings: Which antigen the expanded peripheral T cells recognized is unknown. Researchers report that CD8+ T cells had, on average, more expanded clones than CD4+.

Measured with immunoSEQ multiplex PCR; TCRdb has only the in-frame clones, and not every one. The repertoire includes approximately 50,000 clones, about 90% of them detected once, and less than 8% sits in the top ten. Sequenced here: CD4+ or CD8+ T cells sorted from blood, sampled in a trial of the OX40 agonist ivuxolimab. The V call is TRBV5-1, the J call TRBJ2-2; 8 bases are shared with TRBD2. The sequence derives from an adult with an advanced solid tumor such as melanoma, head and neck, liver or kidney cancer. For the CDR3, the DNA is TGCGCCAGCAGCATACCCAATGCGGGGGGCGCGTTCGGGGAGCTGTTTTTT. This encodes CASSIPNAGGAFGELFF.